These 26 T cell receptor beta chains were sequenced from one sample in a study of beta chain features in type 1 diabetes. The entirety of the isolated RNA underwent reverse transcription, so expressed TCRB transcripts were sequenced. TCRdb's copy holds only in-frame clones and misses some; the assay was immunoSEQ multiplex PCR. Of roughly 290,000 clones listed, 8% were seen once; the top ten hold approximately 0.99%. Input material: central memory CD4+ T cells from blood. The receptors shown here come from a woman younger than 30 in good health.

This clone was observed a handful of times. The CDR3 sequence: CATKGPGDEAFF. In DNA form, the CDR3 reads TGTGCCACCAAAGGTCCAGGGGATGAAGCTTTCTTT. This rearrangement joins TRBV2 to TRBJ1-1, with a tentative D call TRBD1 (6 bases). The germline V gene encodes CDR1 SNHLY and CDR2 FYNNEI. V was clipped by 10 bases and J by 7 bases, with 16 bases between them. This CDR3 region has 12 residues.

This clone occurred a few times. The genes are TRBV15 and TRBJ2-2, with D unresolved. The CDR3 length is 14 residues. The V end was cut by 4 bases, the J end by 2 bases, with 8 bases between. Germline-derived CDR1 and CDR2 are LNHNV and YYDKDF (reference sequence). The CDR3 DNA follows: TGTGCCACCAGCACGATACATAACACCGGGGAGCTGTTTTTT. It translates to CATSTIHNTGELFF.

This clone was recorded a few times. The same CDR3 can be traced to other DNA sequences in this sample. The rearrangement links TRBV28 to TRBJ1-2; TRBD1 aligns across 7 bases. Germline V gene data show CDR1 as MDHEN and CDR2 as SYDVKM. The CDR3 length is 14 residues. V trimming: 5 bases; J trimming: 4 bases; junction bases outside the gene matches: 7. The CDR3 here is CASSPPTGFYGYTF. DNA of the CDR3: TGTGCCAGCAGTCCGCCGACAGGGTTCTATGGCTACACCTTC.

This sequence joins TRBV6-5 and TRBJ2-5; TRBD1 might be the D (6 bases). Germline-derived CDR1 and CDR2 are MNHEY and SVGAGI. CDR3 length: 14 residues. Trimming removed 5 bases at V and 3 bases at J, with 13 bases between. The CDR3 protein is CASSALDSEETQYF. CDR3 coding DNA: TGTGCCAGCAGTGCACTGGACAGTGAAGAGACCCAGTACTTC.

In this sample, this clone turned up a few times. V gene TRBV11-2 combines with J gene TRBJ2-6; no reliable D call. Trimming left V 4 bases short and J 0 bases short, with 7 bases between. There are 15 residues in the CDR3. From germline, CDR1 is SGHAT and CDR2 FQNNGV. CDR3 region: CASSSVGSGANVLTF. The DNA for the CDR3 is TGTGCCAGCAGCTCCGTTGGCTCTGGGGCCAACGTCCTGACTTTC. Combining the CDR3 with reference TRBV11-2 and TRBJ2-6 gives the whole variable domain EAGVAQSPRYKIIEKRQSVAFWCNPISGHATLYWYQQILGQGPKLLIQFQNNGVVDDSQLPKDRFSAERLKGVDSTLKIQPAKLEDSAVYLCASSSVGSGANVLTFGAGSRLTVL.

This clone was observed a handful of times. The rearrangement joins TRBV5-1 to TRBJ2-1; D perhaps matches TRBD1 (5 bases). V lost 5 bases and J lost 2, with 14 bases in between. Germline-derived CDR1 and CDR2 are SGHRS and YFSETQ. The CDR3 contains 15 residues. The CDR3 DNA sequence: TGCGCCAGCAGATTTGACAGCGCTACCTACAATGAGCAGTTCTTC. Protein product: CASRFDSATYNEQFF.

The chain combines TRBV6-6 with TRBJ2-3, with D unclear. Trimming cost V 8 bases and J 2 bases, with 11 bases left between them. This CDR3 spans 13 amino acids. CDR1 is MNHNY and CDR2 is SVGAGI in the germline V gene (reference sequence). CDR3 amino acids: CASGQQATDTQYF. The CDR3, as DNA: TGTGCCAGCGGGCAGCAGGCCACAGATACGCAGTATTTT.

The rearrangement joins TRBV18 to TRBJ1-6; TRBD1 agrees at 8 bases. V gave up 6 bases and J gave up 7 bases; unmatched junction bases: 5. CDR1 KGHSH and CDR2 LQKENI come from the germline V gene. This CDR3 is 14 amino acids long. The CDR3: CASSPRGQNSPLHF. Here the CDR3 DNA reads TGTGCCAGCTCGCCCAGGGGGCAGAATTCACCCCTCCACTTT.

The chain couples TRBV5-6 to TRBJ2-1, with 8 bases that match TRBD1. The CDR3 sequence is 16 residues long. V dropped 2 bases and J dropped 4; count of bases not matched to a gene: 8. The germline CDR1 and CDR2 sequences are SGHDT and YYEEEE. The CDR3 nucleotides read TGTGCCAGCAGCTTTATTAGACAGGGGAAGTACAATGAGCAGTTCTTC. Translating gives CASSFIRQGKYNEQFF.

This clone was counted once. The chain carries TRBV27 and TRBJ2-1; D gene ambiguous. CDR1 is MNHEY, CDR2 SMNVEV, per germline (reference sequence). V was clipped by 6 bases and J by 12 bases, with 21 bases between them. CDR3 size: 14 residues. The CDR3 loop reads CASRIGLASPRQFF. CDR3 coding DNA: TGTGCCAGCAGAATCGGGCTCGCCTCCCCGAGGCAGTTCTTC.

This chain connects TRBV5-4 to TRBJ2-3, with D possibly matching TRBD2 (7 bases). Germline V lookup: CDR1 SGHNT, CDR2 YYREEE (reference sequence). The CDR3 is 17 amino acids. Trimming took off 3 bases at V and 4 bases at J, with 21 bases between the two ends. The CDR3 sequence is CASSSRGGGLAPDTQYF. In DNA, the CDR3 is TGTGCCAGCAGCTCGAGGGGGGGAGGTCTAGCTCCAGATACGCAGTATTTT.

This chain uses TRBV7-2 with TRBJ1-1; TRBD1 aligns across 9 bases. Germline V gene sequence: CDR1 SGHTA, CDR2 FQGNSA. This CDR3 contains 15 residues. The trim removed 3 bases at V and 4 bases at J, leaving 6 bases unmatched. The CDR3 loop is CASSFQGQGSTEAFF. The CDR3 nucleotides read TGTGCCAGCAGCTTCCAGGGACAGGGTAGCACTGAAGCTTTCTTT.

Ten or more counts support this clone. The V gene is TRBV5-1, the J gene TRBJ1-1; no reliable D call. Germline lookup yields CDR1 SGHRS and CDR2 YFSETQ. The V end was cut by 0 bases, the J end by 3 bases, with 0 bases between. The CDR3 runs to 11 residues. The DNA for the CDR3 is TGCGCCAGCAGCTTGGACACTGAAGCTTTCTTT. Translation gives CASSLDTEAFF.

V gene TRBV9 combines with J gene TRBJ2-1; 9 nucleotides line up with TRBD2. In germline, CDR1 is SGDLS, CDR2 YYNGEE. V was pared by 0 bases and J by 2 bases, with 3 bases of the junction left unmatched. The CDR3 spans 16 residues. This CDR3 reads CASSVVAGATYNEQFF. The CDR3 DNA follows: TGTGCCAGCAGCGTAGTAGCGGGGGCTACCTACAATGAGCAGTTCTTC.

The V and J genes are TRBV30 and TRBJ2-5, with TRBD1 matching over 7 bases. V shed 3 bases, J shed 2 bases, and the junction held 9 bases outside the gene matches. The CDR3 totals 15 residues. CDR1 is GTSNPN and CDR2 is SVGIG in the germline V gene (reference sequence). CDR3 DNA sequence: TGTGCCTGGAGGGTCGGGACAGCGAGACAAGAGACCCAGTACTTC. Its translation is CAWRVGTARQETQYF.

This clone occurred many times. The chain carries TRBV7-2 and TRBJ1-6; D perhaps matches TRBD1 (5 bases). CDR3 length: 15 amino acids. Per the germline V gene, CDR1 is SGHTA and CDR2 is FQGNSA. With 1 base removed from V and 9 bases from J, the gap between germline ends came to 13 bases. The CDR3: CASSLEGTTGSPLHF. DNA for the CDR3: TGTGCCAGCAGCTTAGAGGGGACGACTGGTTCACCCCTCCACTTT. Using reference TRBV7-2 and TRBJ1-6 for the parts outside the CDR3, the full variable domain is GAGVSQSPSNKVTEKGKDVELRCDPISGHTALYWYRQSLGQGLEFLIYFQGNSAPDKSGLPSDRFSAERTGGSVSTLTIQRTQQEDSAVYLCASSLEGTTGSPLHFGNGTRLTVT.

There are many counts of this clone. The V gene is TRBV14, the J gene TRBJ2-1; a possible D gene is TRBD2 (6 bases). Germline CDR1 SGHDN, CDR2 FVKESK. The CDR3 is made up of 19 amino acids. V lost 2 bases and J lost 3, with 23 bases in between. CDR3 loop: CASSQSVGRGASHYNEQFF. For the CDR3, the DNA is TGTGCCAGCAGCCAAAGTGTCGGGAGAGGGGCGTCGCACTACAATGAGCAGTTCTTC.

This clone was counted only a few times. V and J are TRBV5-6 and TRBJ2-3, with TRBD2 identical over 11 bases. Trimming cost V 4 bases and J 11 bases; bases outside gene matches: 3. Per the germline V gene, CDR1 is SGHDT and CDR2 is YYEEEE. This CDR3 region has 12 residues. Here the CDR3 reads CASSTTSGEQYF. For the CDR3, the DNA is TGTGCCAGCAGCACGACTAGCGGGGAGCAGTATTTT.

This clone has more than one count but fewer than ten. This specimen includes other DNA sequences encoding the same CDR3. The rearrangement links TRBV7-2 to TRBJ2-3; 7 bases line up with TRBD2. V shed 1 base and J 6 bases; nucleotides not matched to a gene: 7. The CDR3 totals 15 residues. Germline assignment: CDR1 SGHTA and CDR2 FQGNSA. The CDR3, as DNA: TGTGCCAGCAGCTTAGAAGGCGGGGGTTTCGATACGCAGTATTTT. Encoded protein: CASSLEGGGFDTQYF.

V and J are TRBV7-3 and TRBJ2-2; D ambiguous. The germline V gene has CDR1 SGHTA and CDR2 FQGTGA. V lost 3 bases and J lost 4, with 9 bases in between. CDR3 length: 14 residues. CDR3 in DNA: TGTGCCAGCAGCTTTCTGGGAATCACCGGGGAGCTGTTTTTT. Protein product: CASSFLGITGELFF.

There are a few counts of this clone. The chain joins TRBV18 to TRBJ2-3, with D perhaps matching TRBD1 (5 bases). Trimming took off 2 bases at V and 2 bases at J, with 11 bases between the two ends. The CDR3 contains 15 residues. Germline V CDR1 and CDR2: KGHSH, LQKENI. Here the CDR3 reads CASSPFDRLTDTQYF. The DNA of the CDR3 is TGTGCCAGCTCACCATTCGACAGACTCACAGATACGCAGTATTTT.

The V gene is TRBV4-3, the J gene TRBJ1-2; 10 bases are a match to TRBD1. Per the germline V gene, CDR1 is LGHNA and CDR2 is YSLEER. Germline trimming cut 3 bases from V and 7 bases from J; bases unmatched to any gene: 5. This CDR3 has 14 amino acids. The CDR3: CASSQGQGFGGYTF. CDR3 DNA: TGCGCCAGCAGCCAGGGACAGGGGTTTGGTGGCTACACCTTC.

This clone showed up just a few times. The chain couples TRBV19 to TRBJ2-4, with D possibly called TRBD1 or TRBD2 (5 bases each). Germline lookup yields CDR1 LNHDA and CDR2 SQIVND (reference sequence). Trimming cost V 3 bases and J 8 bases, with 11 bases left between them. This CDR3 comprises 13 residues. Here the CDR3 DNA reads TGTGCCAGTAGTATCCCAGGGACGGACATTCAGTACTTC. It specifies CASSIPGTDIQYF. The full variable domain, with the rest looked up from reference TRBV19 and TRBJ2-4, is DGGITQSPKYLFRKEGQNVTLSCEQNLNHDAMYWYRQDPGQGLRLIYYSQIVNDFQKGDIAEGYSVSREKKESFPLTVTSAQKNPTAFYLCASSIPGTDIQYFGAGTRLSVL.

This chain connects TRBV6-7 to TRBJ2-4; 16 nucleotides align to TRBD2. TRBV6-7 qualifies as an ORF whose function is uncertain. V trimming: 7 bases; J trimming: 8 bases; junction bases outside the gene matches: 14. There are 18 residues in the CDR3. CDR3 in amino acids: CASTVRRGLAGGSDIQYF. The CDR3 coding sequence is TGTGCCAGCACCGTACGACGGGGACTAGCGGGAGGGTCGGACATTCAGTACTTC.

The V call is TRBV6-1, the J call TRBJ1-1; D not certain. Germline values: CDR1 MNHNS, CDR2 SASEGT. Trimming shortened V by 7 bases and J by 4 bases, and 13 bases separated the two germline ends. This CDR3 contains 13 residues. The CDR3 is CASTTTLGTEAFF. The CDR3 nucleotides are TGTGCCAGCACCACAACATTGGGCACTGAAGCTTTCTTT.

Written as DNA, the CDR3 is TGTGCCAGCAGCCGAGACAGGCGTAGCAATCAGCCCCAGCATTTT. It encodes CASSRDRRSNQPQHF. The gene calls are TRBV4-2 and TRBJ1-5; D possibly corresponds to TRBD1 (6 bases). Between the trimmed V and J ends, which lost 4 bases and 0 bases, there was a span of 10 bases. This CDR3 spans 15 amino acids. Germline CDR1 is LGHNA and CDR2 is YNFKEQ.